The entry below describes one T cell receptor (beta chain). TCRdb's copy holds only in-frame clones and misses some; the assay was immunoSEQ multiplex PCR. This sample carries 150,000 to 200,000 clones, 76% of them seen once, and the ten largest clones take roughly 17%. Participants came from fewer than 25 US areas, aged about 18 to 100 years. Participants reported their clinical history, and cohort assignment relied on those reports. CDR3 size: 12 residues. V shed 3 bases and J shed 3 bases, with 5 bases lying between them. The data stem from a study of blood T cell repertoires in COVID-19. Across the whole study: The United States, Italy and Spain were the sources of the acute and convalescent COVID-19 samples.

The genes are TRBV12-3 or TRBV12-4 and TRBJ2-5; a possible D gene is TRBD2 (5 bases). Sequences were obtained from PBMCs or T cells enriched from blood (not recorded which). The TCR comes from a woman aged 45-65 years with acute COVID-19. CDR3 amino acids: CASSLREETQYF. CDR3 nucleotides: TGTGCCAGCAGTTTGAGGGAAGAGACCCAGTACTTC.